The present entry profiles one T cell receptor (beta chain) with its context. This specimen belongs to a study of shared clonotypes between healthy human individuals. Turning to the study itself: Serving as donors were two women and three men, whose ages spanned 18 to 49.

CDR3 size: 11 residues. Germline V gene data show CDR1 as DFQATT and CDR2 as SNEGSKA (reference sequence). V was shortened by 3 bases and J by 4 bases, with 7 bases between the two germline ends. Profiled with immunoSEQ multiplex PCR; TCRdb holds only in-frame clones, not every one. The sample lists roughly 2 million clones, approximately 94% seen once, with over 0.1% in the top ten. The TCR was taken from a man between 18 and 29 years old in good health. The chain links TRBV20-1 to TRBJ2-7; no clear D gene. Sequencing input: naive CD4+ T cells sorted from blood. As to subset: CD45RA+ positively selected. CDR3 loop: CSARSKYEQYF. DNA for the CDR3: TGCAGTGCTAGGAGTAAATACGAGCAGTACTTC.